Included here is one TCR beta chain sequence, with context. This sample is part of a study of control samples from healthy donors and cancer patients. The CDR3 has 13 amino acids. V was trimmed by 7 bases and J by 4 bases, leaving 13 bases between them. Germline V gene sequence: CDR1 KGHDR, CDR2 SFDVKD. The protocol was immunoSEQ multiplex PCR, while the TCRdb copy is restricted to in-frame clones and leaves out a portion. The sample has 190,000 or so clones; around 93% are singletons. This TCR was recovered from a young man in good health. The chain employs TRBV24-1 and TRBJ2-7; D is ambiguous. Sequenced input: blood. As DNA, the CDR3 is TGTGCCACCAGCGAGGCCGGTCTTTACGAGCAGTACTTC. Its translation is CATSEAGLYEQYF.